This TCR beta chain derives from a study of blood T cell repertoires in COVID-19. In the original analysis: Quantification of nucleated cells was approximated via reference gene primer amplification. Generated by immunoSEQ multiplex PCR, the TCRdb table keeps only in-frame clones and is missing some. The V and J calls and clone size are taken from that table; D and trimming were inferred from the DNA. The data show about 210,000 clones, roughly 88% seen once. Comment on this clone: A read error may produce the germline difference seen at one junction end.

The sample consisted of PBMCs or T cells enriched from blood (not recorded which). The sequence came from a man in his forties or fifties with acute COVID-19.

Here the CDR3 reads CATSRKGDLRNF. In DNA, the CDR3 is TGTGCCACCAGCAGGAAGGGGGATCTTAGGAACTTC. The rearrangement links TRBV15 to TRBJ2-7, with D possibly TRBD1 on 6 matching bases. Germline lookup yields CDR1 LNHNV and CDR2 YYDKDF (reference sequence). The CDR3 runs 12 residues.